This T cell receptor beta chain comes out of a study of shared clonotypes between healthy human individuals. Overall study: CD8 memory received one plate per donor, CD8 naive two, CD4 memory three and CD4 naive three.

Points from the study as a whole: The diversity represented, both genetic and in exposure history, was limited by few donors.

The naive CD8 subset, CD45RO-negative cells positively selected for CCR7, excluded terminally differentiated effector memory CD45RA+ cells. Comment on this clone: Its antigen remains unknown.

Clones were sequenced by immunoSEQ multiplex PCR, and TCRdb holds only the in-frame ones, with some missing. The repertoire holds more than 600,000 clones, 92% seen once, with 20% to 25% in the top ten. This TCR came from a man aged 25 to 40 in good health. Sample: naive CD8+ T cells sorted from blood.

CDR3 DNA: TGTGCCAGCAGCTTCACTCCGGGGACAGGGGGCTTGAACACCGGGGAGCTGTTTTTT. Amino acids: CASSFTPGTGGLNTGELFF. This sequence joins TRBV7-9 and TRBJ2-2; TRBD1 matches at 12 bases. Germline loops: CDR1 SEHNR, CDR2 FQNEAQ (reference sequence). This CDR3 comprises 19 residues. V was pared by 3 bases and J by 1 base, with 9 bases of the junction left unmatched. Complete variable domain (other parts from reference TRBV7-9 and TRBJ2-2): DTGVSQNPRHKITKRGQNVTFRCDPISEHNRLYWYRQTLGQGPEFLTYFQNEAQLEKSRLLSDRFSAERPKGSFSTLEIQRTEQGDSAMYLCASSFTPGTGGLNTGELFFGEGSRLTVL.